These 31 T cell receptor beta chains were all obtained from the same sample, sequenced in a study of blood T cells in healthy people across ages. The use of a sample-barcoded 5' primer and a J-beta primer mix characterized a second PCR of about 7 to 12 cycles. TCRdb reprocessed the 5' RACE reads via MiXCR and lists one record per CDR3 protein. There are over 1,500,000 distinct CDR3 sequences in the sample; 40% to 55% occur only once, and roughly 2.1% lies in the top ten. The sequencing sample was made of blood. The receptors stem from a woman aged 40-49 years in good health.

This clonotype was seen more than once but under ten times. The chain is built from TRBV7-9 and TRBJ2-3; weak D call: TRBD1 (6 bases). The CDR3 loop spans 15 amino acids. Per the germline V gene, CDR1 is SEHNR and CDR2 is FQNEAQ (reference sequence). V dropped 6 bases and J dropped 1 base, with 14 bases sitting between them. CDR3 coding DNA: TGTGCCAGCAGTGAAGGACAGCCAGGCACAGATACGCAGTATTTT. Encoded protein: CASSEGQPGTDTQYF.

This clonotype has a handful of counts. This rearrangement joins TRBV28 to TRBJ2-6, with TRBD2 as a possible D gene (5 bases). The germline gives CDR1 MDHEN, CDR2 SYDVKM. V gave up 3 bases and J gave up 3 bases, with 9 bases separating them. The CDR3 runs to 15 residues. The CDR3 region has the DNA TGTGCCAGCAGTTTCGGGGTTTATGGGGCCAACGTCCTGACTTTC. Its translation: CASSFGVYGANVLTF.

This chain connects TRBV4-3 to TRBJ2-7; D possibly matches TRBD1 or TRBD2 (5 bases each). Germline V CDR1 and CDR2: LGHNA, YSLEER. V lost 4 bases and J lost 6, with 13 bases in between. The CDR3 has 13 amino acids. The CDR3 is CASSPGTLLEQYF. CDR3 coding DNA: TGCGCCAGCAGCCCCGGGACCTTACTCGAGCAGTACTTC.

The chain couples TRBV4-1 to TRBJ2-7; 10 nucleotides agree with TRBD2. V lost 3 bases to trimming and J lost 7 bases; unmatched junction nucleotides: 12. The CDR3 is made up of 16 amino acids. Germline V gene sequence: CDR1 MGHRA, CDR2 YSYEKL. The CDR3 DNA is TGCGCCAGCAGCCAGGAACTAGCGGGGCACTACAATGAGCAGTACTTC. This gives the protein CASSQELAGHYNEQYF.

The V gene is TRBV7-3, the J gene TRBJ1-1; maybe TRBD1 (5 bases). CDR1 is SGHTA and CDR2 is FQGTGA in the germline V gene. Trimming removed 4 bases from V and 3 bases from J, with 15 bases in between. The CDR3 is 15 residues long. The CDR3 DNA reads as TGTGCCAGCAGCTCTTTGGTAGGGGAGGACACTGAAGCTTTCTTT. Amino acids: CASSSLVGEDTEAFF.

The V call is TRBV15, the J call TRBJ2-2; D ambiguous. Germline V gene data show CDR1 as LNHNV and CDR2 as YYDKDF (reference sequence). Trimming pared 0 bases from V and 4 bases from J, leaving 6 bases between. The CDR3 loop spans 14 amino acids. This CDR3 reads CATSRDQSTGELFF. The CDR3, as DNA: TGTGCCACCAGCAGAGATCAGAGCACCGGGGAGCTGTTTTTT.

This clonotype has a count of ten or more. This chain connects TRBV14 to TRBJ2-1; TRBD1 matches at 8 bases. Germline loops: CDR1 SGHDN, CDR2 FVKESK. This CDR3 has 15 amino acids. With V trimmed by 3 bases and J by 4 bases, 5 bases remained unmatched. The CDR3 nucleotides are TGTGCCAGCAGCCACGGACAGGGAGCATACAATGAGCAGTTCTTC. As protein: CASSHGQGAYNEQFF.

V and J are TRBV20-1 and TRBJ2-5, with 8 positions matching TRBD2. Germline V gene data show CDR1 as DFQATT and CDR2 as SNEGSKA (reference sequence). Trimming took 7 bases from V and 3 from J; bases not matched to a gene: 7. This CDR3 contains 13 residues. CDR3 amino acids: CSVLSGGKETQYF. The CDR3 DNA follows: TGCAGTGTCCTGAGCGGGGGAAAAGAGACCCAGTACTTC.

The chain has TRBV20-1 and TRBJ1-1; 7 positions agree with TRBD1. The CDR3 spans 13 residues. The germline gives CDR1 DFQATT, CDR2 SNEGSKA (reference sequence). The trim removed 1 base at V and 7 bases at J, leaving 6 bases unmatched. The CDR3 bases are TGCAGTGCTAGAGCCACAGGGGCGGGTGAAGCTTTCTTT. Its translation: CSARATGAGEAFF.

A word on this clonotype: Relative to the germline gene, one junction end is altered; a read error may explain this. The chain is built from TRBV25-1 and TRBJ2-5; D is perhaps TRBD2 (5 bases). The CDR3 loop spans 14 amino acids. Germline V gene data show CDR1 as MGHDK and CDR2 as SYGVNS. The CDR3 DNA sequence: TGTGCCAGCAGTGATGTCGGGGTGATAGAGGCCCAGTACTTC. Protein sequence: CASSDVGVIEAQYF.

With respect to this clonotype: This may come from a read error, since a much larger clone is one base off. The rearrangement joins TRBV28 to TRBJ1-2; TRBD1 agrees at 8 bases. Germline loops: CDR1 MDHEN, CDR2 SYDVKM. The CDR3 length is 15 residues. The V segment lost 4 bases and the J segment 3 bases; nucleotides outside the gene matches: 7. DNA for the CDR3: TGTGCCAGCAGTTCTCCGGGACAGGTGGACTATGGCTACACCTTC. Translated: CASSSPGQVDYGYTF.

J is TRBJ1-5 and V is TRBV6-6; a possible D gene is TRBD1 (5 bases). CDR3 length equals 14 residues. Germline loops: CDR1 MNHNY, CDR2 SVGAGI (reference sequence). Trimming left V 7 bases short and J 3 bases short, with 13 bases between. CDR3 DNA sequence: TGTGCCAGCAACGGGCGGGGGGTCAATCAGCCCCAGCATTTT. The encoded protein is CASNGRGVNQPQHF.

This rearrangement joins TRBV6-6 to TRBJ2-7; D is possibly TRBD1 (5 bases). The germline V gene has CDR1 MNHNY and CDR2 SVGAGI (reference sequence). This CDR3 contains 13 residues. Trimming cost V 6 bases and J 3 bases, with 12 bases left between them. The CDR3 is CASSSPDSYEQYF. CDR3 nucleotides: TGTGCCAGCAGCTCCCCAGACAGCTACGAGCAGTACTTC.

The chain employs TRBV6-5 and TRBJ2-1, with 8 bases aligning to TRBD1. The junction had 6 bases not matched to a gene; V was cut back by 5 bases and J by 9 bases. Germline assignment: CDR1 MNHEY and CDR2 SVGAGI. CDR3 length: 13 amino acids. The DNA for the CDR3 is TGTGCCAGCAGTGTAGACAGGGGATTTGAGCAGTTCTTC. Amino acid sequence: CASSVDRGFEQFF.

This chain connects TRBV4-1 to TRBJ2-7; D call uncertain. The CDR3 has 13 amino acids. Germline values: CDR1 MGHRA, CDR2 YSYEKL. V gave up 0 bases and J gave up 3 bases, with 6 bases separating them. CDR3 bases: TGCGCCAGCAGCCAAGATCCCGACTACGAGCAGTACTTC. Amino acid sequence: CASSQDPDYEQYF.

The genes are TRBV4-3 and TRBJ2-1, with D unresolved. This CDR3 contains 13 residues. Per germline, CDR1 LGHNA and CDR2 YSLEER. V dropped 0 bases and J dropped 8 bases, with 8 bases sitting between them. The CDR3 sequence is CASSQDFGDEQFF. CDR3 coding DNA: TGCGCCAGCAGCCAAGATTTTGGGGATGAGCAGTTCTTC.

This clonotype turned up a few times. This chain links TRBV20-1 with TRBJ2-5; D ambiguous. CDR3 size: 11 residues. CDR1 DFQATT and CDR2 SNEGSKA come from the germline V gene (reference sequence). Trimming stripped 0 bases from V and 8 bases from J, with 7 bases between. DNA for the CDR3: TGCAGTGCTAGAGAGGGTTCAACCCAGTACTTC. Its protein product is CSAREGSTQYF.

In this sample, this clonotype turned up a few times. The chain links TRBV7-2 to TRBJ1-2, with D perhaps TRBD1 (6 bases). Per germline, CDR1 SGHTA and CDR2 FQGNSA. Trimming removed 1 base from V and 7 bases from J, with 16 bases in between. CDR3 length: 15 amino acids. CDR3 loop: CASSLGGRGPGGYTF. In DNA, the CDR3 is TGTGCCAGCAGCTTAGGGGGCAGGGGTCCAGGTGGCTACACCTTC.

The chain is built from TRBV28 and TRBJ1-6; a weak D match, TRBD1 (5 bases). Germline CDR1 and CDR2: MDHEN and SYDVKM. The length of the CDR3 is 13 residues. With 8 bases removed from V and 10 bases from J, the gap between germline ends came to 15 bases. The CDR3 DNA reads TGTGCCAGCTGGCCGGGGTGGGGGTCACCCCTCCACTTT. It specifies CASWPGWGSPLHF.

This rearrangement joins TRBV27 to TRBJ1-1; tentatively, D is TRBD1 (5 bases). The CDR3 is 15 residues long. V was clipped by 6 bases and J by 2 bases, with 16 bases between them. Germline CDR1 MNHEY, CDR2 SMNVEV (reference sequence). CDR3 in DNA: TGTGCCAGCAGCTACCGGGGCTCAGTTAACACTGAAGCTTTCTTT. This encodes CASSYRGSVNTEAFF.

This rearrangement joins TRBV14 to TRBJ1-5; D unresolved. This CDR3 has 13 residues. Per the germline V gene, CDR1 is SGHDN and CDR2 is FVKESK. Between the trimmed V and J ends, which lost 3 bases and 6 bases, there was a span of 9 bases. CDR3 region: CASSHAGFQPQHF. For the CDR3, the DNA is TGTGCCAGCAGCCACGCTGGTTTTCAGCCCCAGCATTTT. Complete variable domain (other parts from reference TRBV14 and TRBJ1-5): EAGVTQFPSHSVIEKGQTVTLRCDPISGHDNLYWYRRVMGKEIKFLLHFVKESKQDESGMPNNRFLAERTGGTYSTLKVQPAELEDSGVYFCASSHAGFQPQHFGDGTRLSIL.

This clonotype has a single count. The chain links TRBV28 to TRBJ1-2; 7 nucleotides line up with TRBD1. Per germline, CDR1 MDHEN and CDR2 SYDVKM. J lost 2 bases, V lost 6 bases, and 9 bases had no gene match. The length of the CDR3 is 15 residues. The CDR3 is CASSQGGDRNYGYTF. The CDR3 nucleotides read TGTGCCAGCAGCCAGGGGGGGGACAGAAACTATGGCTACACCTTC.

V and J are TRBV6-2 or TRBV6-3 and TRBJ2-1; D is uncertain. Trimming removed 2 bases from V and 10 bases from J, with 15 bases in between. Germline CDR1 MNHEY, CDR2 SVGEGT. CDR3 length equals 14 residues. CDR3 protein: CASSYTSRIQEQFF. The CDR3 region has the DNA TGTGCCAGCAGTTACACCTCTAGAATCCAAGAGCAGTTCTTC.

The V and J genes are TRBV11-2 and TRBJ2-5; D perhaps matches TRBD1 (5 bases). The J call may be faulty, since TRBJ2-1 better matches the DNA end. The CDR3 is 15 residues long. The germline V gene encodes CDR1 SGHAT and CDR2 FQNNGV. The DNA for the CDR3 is TGTGCCAGCAGCTTAGATGGGGCCTACCAAGAGACCCAGTTCTTC. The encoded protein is CASSLDGAYQETQFF.

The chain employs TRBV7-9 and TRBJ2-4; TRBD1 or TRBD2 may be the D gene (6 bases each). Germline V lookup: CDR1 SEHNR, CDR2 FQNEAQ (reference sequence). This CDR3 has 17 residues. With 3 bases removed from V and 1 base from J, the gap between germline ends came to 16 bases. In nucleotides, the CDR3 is TGTGCCAGCAGCTTCGGATTAGGGGGGACGGCCAAAAACATTCAGTACTTC. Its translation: CASSFGLGGTAKNIQYF.

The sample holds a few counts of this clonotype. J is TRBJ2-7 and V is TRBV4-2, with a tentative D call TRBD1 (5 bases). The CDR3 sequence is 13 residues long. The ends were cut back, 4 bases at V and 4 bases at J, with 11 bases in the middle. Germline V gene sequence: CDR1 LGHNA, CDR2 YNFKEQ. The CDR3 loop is CASSRGRVYEQYF. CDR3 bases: TGTGCCAGCAGCCGAGGCAGGGTTTACGAGCAGTACTTC.

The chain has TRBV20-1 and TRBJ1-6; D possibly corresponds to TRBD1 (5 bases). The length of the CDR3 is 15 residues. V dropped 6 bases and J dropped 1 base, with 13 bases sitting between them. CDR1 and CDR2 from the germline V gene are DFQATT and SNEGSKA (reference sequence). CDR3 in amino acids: CSAWDEGSYNSPLHF. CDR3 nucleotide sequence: TGCAGTGCCTGGGACGAGGGGTCCTATAATTCACCCCTCCACTTT.

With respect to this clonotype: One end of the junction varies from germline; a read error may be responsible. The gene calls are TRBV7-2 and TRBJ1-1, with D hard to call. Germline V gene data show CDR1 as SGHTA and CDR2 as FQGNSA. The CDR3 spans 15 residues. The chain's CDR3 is CASSLIGRLNTETFF. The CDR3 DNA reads TGTGCCAGCAGCTTAATTGGACGCCTGAACACTGAAACTTTCTTT.

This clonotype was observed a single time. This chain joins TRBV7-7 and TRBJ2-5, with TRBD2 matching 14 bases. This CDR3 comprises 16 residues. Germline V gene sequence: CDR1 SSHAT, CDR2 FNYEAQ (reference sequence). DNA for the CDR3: TGTGCTAGCTCTATGGGACTAGCGGGGGTTCGAGAGACCCAGTACTTC. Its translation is CASSMGLAGVRETQYF. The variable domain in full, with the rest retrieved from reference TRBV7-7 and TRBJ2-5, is GAGVSQSPRYKVTKRGQDVTLRCDPISSHATLYWYQQALGQGPEFLTYFNYEAQPDKSGLPSDRFSAERPEGSISTLTIQRTEQRDSAMYRCASSMGLAGVRETQYFGPGTRLLVL.

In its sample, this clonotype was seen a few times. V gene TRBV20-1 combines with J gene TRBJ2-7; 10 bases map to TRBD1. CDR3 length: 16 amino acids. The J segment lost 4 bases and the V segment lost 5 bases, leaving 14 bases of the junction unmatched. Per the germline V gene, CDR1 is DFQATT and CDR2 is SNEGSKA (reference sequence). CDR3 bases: TGCAGTGCTTCCCCCCAGGGACAGGGGAAGATGTACGAGCAGTACTTC. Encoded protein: CSASPQGQGKMYEQYF.

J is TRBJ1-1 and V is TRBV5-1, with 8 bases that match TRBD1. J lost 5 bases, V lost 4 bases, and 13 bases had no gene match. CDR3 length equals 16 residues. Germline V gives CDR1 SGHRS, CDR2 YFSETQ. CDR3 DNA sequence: TGCGCCAGCAGCCCCCTGGATAATGGACAGGGAACTGAAGCTTTCTTT. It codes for CASSPLDNGQGTEAFF.